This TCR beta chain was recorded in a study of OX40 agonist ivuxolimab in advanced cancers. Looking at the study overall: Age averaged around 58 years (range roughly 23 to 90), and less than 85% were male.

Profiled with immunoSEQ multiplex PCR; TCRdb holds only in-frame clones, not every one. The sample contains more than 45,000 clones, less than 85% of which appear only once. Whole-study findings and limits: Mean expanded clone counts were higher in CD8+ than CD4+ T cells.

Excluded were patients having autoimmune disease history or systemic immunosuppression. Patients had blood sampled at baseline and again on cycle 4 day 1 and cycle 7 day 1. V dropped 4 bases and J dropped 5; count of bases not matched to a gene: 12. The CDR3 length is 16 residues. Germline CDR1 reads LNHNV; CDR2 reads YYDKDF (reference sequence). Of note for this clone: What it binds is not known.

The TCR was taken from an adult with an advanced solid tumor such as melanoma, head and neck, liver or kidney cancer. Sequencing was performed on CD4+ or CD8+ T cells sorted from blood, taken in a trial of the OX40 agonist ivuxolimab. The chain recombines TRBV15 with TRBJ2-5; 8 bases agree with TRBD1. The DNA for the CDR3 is TGTGCCACCAGCACGAGACAGGGGAGGATTGAGGAGACCCAGTACTTC. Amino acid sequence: CATSTRQGRIEETQYF. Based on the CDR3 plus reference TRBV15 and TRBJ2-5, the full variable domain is DAMVIQNPRYQVTQFGKPVTLSCSQTLNHNVMYWYQQKSSQAPKLLFHYYDKDFNNEADTPDNFQSRRPNTSFCFLDIRSPGLGDTAMYLCATSTRQGRIEETQYFGPGTRLLVL.